These T cell receptor beta chains were read from a single sample in a study of T cells after yellow fever vaccination. TCRdb passed the 5' RACE reads through MiXCR, listing each CDR3 protein once. The sample includes hundreds of thousands of distinct CDR3 sequences, 15% to 20% seen only once; the top ten take roughly an eighth. The sequencing used PBMCs, collected 15 days after the yellow fever booster vaccination. The receptor source for this set is a man aged 25-45 years who received the YFV17D yellow fever vaccine. Both conserved end residues are part of each CDR3. D genes are given only for firm matches. Size values are once, few and many counts, or a class for expanded clones, and some rows have none.

abundance	d_gene	len	v_gene	j_gene	CDR3nt	CDR3aa
-	-	16	TRBV3-1	TRBJ2-1	TGTGCCAGCAGCCAGCTGCCCGGACCCCCCTCTATGAAGCAGTTCTTC	CASSQLPGPPSMKQFF
-	-	15	TRBV7-9	TRBJ2-1	TGTGCCAGCAGCCACGATAGAGGCTCCTACAATGAGCAGTTCTTC	CASSHDRGSYNEQFF
many	-	13	TRBV15	TRBJ2-5	TGTGCCACCTCCCGGGCAGGAGTCTTGGCCCAGTACTTC	CATSRAGVLAQYF
-	-	14	TRBV7-2	TRBJ2-5	TGTGCCAGCAGCCGCGACAGGTACCAAGAGACCCAGTACTTC	CASSRDRYQETQYF
few	-	13	TRBV5-6	TRBJ2-7	TGTGCCAGCAGCTCCCCGGGACCAAGGGAGCAGTACTTC	CASSSPGPREQYF
few	TRBD1	14	TRBV29-1	TRBJ1-5	TGCAGCGTGGGGGACAGTTATAGCAATCAGCCCCAGCATTTT	CSVGDSYSNQPQHF
few	-	14	TRBV7-2	TRBJ2-1	TGTGCCAGCAGCTTATCCTTCGACTTCTTAGAGCAGTTCTTC	CASSLSFDFLEQFF
few	-	16	TRBV7-2	TRBJ2-3	TGTGCCAGCAGCGGGGAGGGGGGAGCCGGGTTAGATACGCAGTATTTT	CASSGEGGAGLDTQYF
-	-	14	TRBV19	TRBJ1-5	TGTGCCAGTAGTATTCCAAGGGGAAATCAGCCCCAGCATTTT	CASSIPRGNQPQHF
-	-	12	TRBV7-9	TRBJ2-7	TGTGCCAGCAGCTACGGGGTCTACCAGCAGTACTTC	CASSYGVYQQYF
-	-	15	TRBV7-9	TRBJ1-5	TGTGCCAGCAGTTCATCGGGCGGTGGCAATCAGCCCCAGCATTTT	CASSSSGGGNQPQHF
-	TRBD1	15	TRBV5-5	TRBJ1-5	TGTGCCAGCAGCTTGGAAGGGACAGCTCATCAGCCCCAGCATTTT	CASSLEGTAHQPQHF
few	-	16	TRBV2	TRBJ2-2	TGTGCCAGCAGTCCCCGGCAGGGCGGATACACCGGGGAGCTGTTTTTT	CASSPRQGGYTGELFF
few	-	13	TRBV6-6	TRBJ2-4	TGTGCCAGCAGCCCGGCAGGAGAAAACATTCAGTACTTC	CASSPAGENIQYF
-	-	13	TRBV29-1	TRBJ2-2	TGCAGCGTGGACCGCCCGAACACCGGGGAGCTGTTTTTT	CSVDRPNTGELFF
-	-	13	TRBV30	TRBJ2-2	TGTGCCTGGAGCCGGGACTGGACCGGGGAGCTGTTTTTT	CAWSRDWTGELFF
few	TRBD2	15	TRBV12-3/TRBV12-4	TRBJ2-7	TGTGCCAGCAGTCCGTCCCTAGCGGGAGTGGGTGAGCAGTACTTC	CASSPSLAGVGEQYF
few	-	16	TRBV5-6	TRBJ2-2	TGTGCCAGCAGCTTGGGGGGTCGTTCAGACACCGGGGAGCTGTTTTTT	CASSLGGRSDTGELFF
few	TRBD2	16	TRBV19	TRBJ2-3	TGTGCCAGTACCCGACTAGCGGGAGACGGCACAGATACGCAGTATTTT	CASTRLAGDGTDTQYF
few	-	16	TRBV24-1	TRBJ2-2	TGTGCCACCAGTGATGCAAGACGGGCGAACACCGGGGAGCTGTTTTTT	CATSDARRANTGELFF
few	-	14	TRBV7-2	TRBJ2-7	TGTGCCAGCACCTCGACAGCTAGCTCCTACGAGCAGTACTTC	CASTSTASSYEQYF
few	-	12	TRBV5-1	TRBJ2-1	TGCGCCAGCAGCTTGGCGTCGAATGAGCAGTTCTTC	CASSLASNEQFF
few	-	16	TRBV18	TRBJ2-1	TGTGCCAGCTCACCGGTCGAGAGTCTTCAATACAATGAGCAGTTCTTC	CASSPVESLQYNEQFF
-	-	12	TRBV10-3	TRBJ2-1	TGTGCCATCAGTGAAGGGGGTAATGAGCAGTTCTTC	CAISEGGNEQFF
-	TRBD1	15	TRBV4-2	TRBJ2-7	TGTGCCAGCAGCCAAGCGGGACAGCCCTCCTACGAGCAGTACTTC	CASSQAGQPSYEQYF
few	TRBD2	17	TRBV7-2	TRBJ2-3	TGTGCCAGCAGCTTAGGGGGACTAGCGGAACTCACAGATACGCAGTATTTT	CASSLGGLAELTDTQYF
few	-	13	TRBV10-3	TRBJ1-4	TGTGCCATCAGTCCGGGACAACGGGAAAAACTGTTTTTT	CAISPGQREKLFF
few	-	14	TRBV5-1	TRBJ2-1	TGCGCCAGCAGCCCAGGACTCATTTACAATGAGCAGTTCTTC	CASSPGLIYNEQFF
few	-	13	TRBV29-1	TRBJ1-1	TGCAGCGTTGAGCCGGTAGGACGCACTGAAGCTTTCTTT	CSVEPVGRTEAFF
few	-	15	TRBV9	TRBJ2-5	TGTGCCAGCAGCGCGGCGGGACGCGCTCAAGAGACCCAGTACTTC	CASSAAGRAQETQYF
-	TRBD2	15	TRBV7-9	TRBJ2-1	TGTGCCAGCAGCCAAGTCCCTAGCGGGAGTTATGAGCAGTTCTTC	CASSQVPSGSYEQFF
many	-	14	TRBV7-2	TRBJ2-4	TGTGCCAGCAAACTCACCGCGGCCAAAAACATTCAGTACTTC	CASKLTAAKNIQYF
few	-	15	TRBV7-6	TRBJ2-1	TGTGCCAGCAGCTTAGTCGGCATACACGGCGATGAGCAGTTCTTC	CASSLVGIHGDEQFF
few	-	14	TRBV19	TRBJ1-5	TGTGCCAGTAGCGGACGGTCCCAAGTTCAGCCCCAGCATTTT	CASSGRSQVQPQHF
-	-	14	TRBV7-8	TRBJ1-1	TGTGCCAGCAGCTTAAACAGCGGTGGCACTGAAGCTTTCTTT	CASSLNSGGTEAFF
many	TRBD1	14	TRBV14	TRBJ2-3	TGTGCCAGCAGCCTTGACAGGGCAACAGATACGCAGTATTTT	CASSLDRATDTQYF
few	-	14	TRBV6-1	TRBJ1-4	TGTGCCAGCAGCCGGAGCAGGGATAATGAAAAACTGTTTTTT	CASSRSRDNEKLFF
-	TRBD2	18	TRBV27	TRBJ2-1	TGTGCCAGCAGACCCCTCGGACTAGCGGGAGAATCCTACAATGAGCAGTTCTTC	CASRPLGLAGESYNEQFF
-	TRBD1	16	TRBV7-9	TRBJ2-3	TGTGCCAGCAGTCGAGCATTGGACAGGGCTAAAGATACGCAGTATTTT	CASSRALDRAKDTQYF
-	-	14	TRBV20-1	TRBJ2-7	TGCAGTGCTACGAAGCCAAGTTACTGGTACGAGCAGTACTTC	CSATKPSYWYEQYF
-	-	13	TRBV6-1	TRBJ2-2	TGTGCCAGCCACGGACTAAACACCGGGGAGCTGTTTTTT	CASHGLNTGELFF
-	-	11	TRBV12-3/TRBV12-4	TRBJ2-1	TGTGCCAGCACCAGGGATATTGAGCAGTTCTTC	CASTRDIEQFF
-	-	15	TRBV30	TRBJ1-5	TGTGCCTGGAGTGTGAGAAGGGCTGGTTCTCAGCCCCAGCATTTT	CAWSVRRAGSQPQHF
-	TRBD2	15	TRBV12-3/TRBV12-4	TRBJ2-7	TGTGCCAGCAGTGTAGCGGGAGGGAGCTCCTACGAGCAGTACTTC	CASSVAGGSSYEQYF
-	-	13	TRBV30	TRBJ1-1	TGTGCCCGACGGGACACCTTCAACACTGAAGCTTTCTTT	CARRDTFNTEAFF
few	-	15	TRBV20-1	TRBJ2-5	TGCAGTGCTAGAGATCAGGACAGTATAATCGAGACCCAGTACTTC	CSARDQDSIIETQYF
-	-	15	TRBV5-5	TRBJ1-6	TGTGCCAGCAGCACGCGGAGCTCCTATAATTCACCCCTCCACTTT	CASSTRSSYNSPLHF
few	-	12	TRBV6-5	TRBJ2-1	TGTGCCAGCAGATTGGACCGGGACACTCAGTTCTTC	CASRLDRDTQFF
few	-	13	TRBV12-3/TRBV12-4	TRBJ1-5	TGTGCCAGCACCCTAGTATGGGATCAGCCCCAGCATTTT	CASTLVWDQPQHF
-	TRBD1	15	TRBV6-1	TRBJ1-2	TGTGCCAGCAGTCCGACAGGGGTGGGGAAAAATGGCTACACCTTC	CASSPTGVGKNGYTF
few	TRBD2	14	TRBV20-1	TRBJ2-3	TGCAGTGCTAGAGAAGGCGGGAGGGCAGATACGCAGTATTTT	CSAREGGRADTQYF
-	-	16	TRBV7-8	TRBJ2-2	TGTGCCAGCAGCTATCTTCCGGGGTCGAACACCGGGGAGCTGTTTTTT	CASSYLPGSNTGELFF
-	TRBD2	15	TRBV5-1	TRBJ2-1	TGCGCCAGCAGCGTGCTAGCGGGAGCAGTTAATGAGCAGTTCTTC	CASSVLAGAVNEQFF
few	-	12	TRBV20-1	TRBJ1-1	TGCAGTGCTAGTGGGGGATATACTGAAGCTTTCTTT	CSASGGYTEAFF
once	-	13	TRBV12-3/TRBV12-4	TRBJ1-6	TGTGCCAGCAGTACCCGTAATGTCGCTCCCCTCCACTTT	CASSTRNVAPLHF
few	-	14	TRBV7-9	TRBJ2-7	TGTGCCAGCAGCCCAGACAGGGTGGAGGGCGAGCAGTACTTC	CASSPDRVEGEQYF
-	-	15	TRBV27	TRBJ2-2	TGTGCCAGCAGTTTAAACGGCTTTGGGGCCGGGGAGCTGTTTTTT	CASSLNGFGAGELFF
-	-	16	TRBV20-1	TRBJ2-5	TGCAGTGCTAGAGATAGTCTAGCCACGGGGGTAGAGACCCAGTACTTC	CSARDSLATGVETQYF
few	TRBD2	14	TRBV12-3/TRBV12-4	TRBJ2-1	TGTGCCAGCAGGACTAGCGGGAGTCTCAATGAGCAGTTCTTC	CASRTSGSLNEQFF